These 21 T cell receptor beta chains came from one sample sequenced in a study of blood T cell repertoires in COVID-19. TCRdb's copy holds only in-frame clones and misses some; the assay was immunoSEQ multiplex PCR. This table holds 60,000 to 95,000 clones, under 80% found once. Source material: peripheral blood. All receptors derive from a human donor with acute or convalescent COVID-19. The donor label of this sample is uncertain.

The CDR3 loop is CASSQDLRGNIQYF. The CDR3 bases are TGTGCCAGCAGCCAAGATTTGAGGGGGAACATTCAGTACTTC. The rearrangement links TRBV7-9 to TRBJ2-4; D might be TRBD1 (6 bases). The germline V gene encodes CDR1 SEHNR and CDR2 FQNEAQ (reference sequence). V lost 5 bases to trimming and J lost 7 bases, with 15 bases between them. The CDR3 length is 14 residues.

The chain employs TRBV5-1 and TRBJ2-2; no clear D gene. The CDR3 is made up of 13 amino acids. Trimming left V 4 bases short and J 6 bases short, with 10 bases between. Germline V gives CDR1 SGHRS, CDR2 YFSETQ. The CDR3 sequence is CASSTQVSGELFF. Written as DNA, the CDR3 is TGCGCCAGCAGCACGCAGGTTTCCGGGGAGCTGTTTTTT.

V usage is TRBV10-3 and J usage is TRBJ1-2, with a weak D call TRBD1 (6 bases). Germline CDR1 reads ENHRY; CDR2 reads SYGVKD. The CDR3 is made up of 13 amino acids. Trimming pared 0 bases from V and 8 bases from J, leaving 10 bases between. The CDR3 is CAISESRGTGYTF. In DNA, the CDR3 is TGTGCCATCAGTGAGTCAAGGGGGACAGGCTACACCTTC.

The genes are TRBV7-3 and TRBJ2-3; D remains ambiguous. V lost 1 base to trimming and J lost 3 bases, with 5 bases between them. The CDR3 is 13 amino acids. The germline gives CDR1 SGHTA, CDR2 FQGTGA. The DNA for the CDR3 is TGTGCCAGCAGCTTAAGTATTACAGATACGCAGTATTTT. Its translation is CASSLSITDTQYF.

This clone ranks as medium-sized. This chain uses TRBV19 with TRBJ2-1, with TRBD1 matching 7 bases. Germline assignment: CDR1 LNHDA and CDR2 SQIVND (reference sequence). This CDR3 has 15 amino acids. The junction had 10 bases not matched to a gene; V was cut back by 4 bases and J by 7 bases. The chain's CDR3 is CASSNPAQGENEQFF. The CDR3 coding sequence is TGTGCCAGTAGTAACCCTGCTCAGGGGGAGAATGAGCAGTTCTTC.

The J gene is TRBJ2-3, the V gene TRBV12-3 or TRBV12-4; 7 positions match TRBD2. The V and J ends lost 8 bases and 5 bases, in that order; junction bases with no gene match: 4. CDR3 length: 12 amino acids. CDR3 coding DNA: TGTGCCAGCGGGCAGCGGGGAGATACGCAGTATTTT. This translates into CASGQRGDTQYF.

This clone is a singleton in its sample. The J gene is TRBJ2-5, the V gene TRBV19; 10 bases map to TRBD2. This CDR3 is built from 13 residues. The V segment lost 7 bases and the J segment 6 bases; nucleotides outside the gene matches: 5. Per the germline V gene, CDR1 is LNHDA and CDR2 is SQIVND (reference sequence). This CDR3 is CASNLAGEKTQYF. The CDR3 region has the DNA TGTGCCAGTAACCTAGCGGGGGAAAAGACCCAGTACTTC.

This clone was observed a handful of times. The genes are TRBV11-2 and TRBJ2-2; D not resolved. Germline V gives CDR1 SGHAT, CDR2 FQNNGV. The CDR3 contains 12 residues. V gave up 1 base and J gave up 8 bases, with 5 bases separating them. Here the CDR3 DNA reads TGTGCCAGCAGCTTAGCTGTTGGGGAGCTGTTTTTT. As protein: CASSLAVGELFF.

CDR3 region: CASSYSPSGTTNEKLFF. The CDR3 nucleotides read TGTGCCAGCAGTTACTCTCCTTCGGGGACAACTAATGAAAAACTGTTTTTT. The rearrangement uses TRBV6-2 or TRBV6-3 and TRBJ1-4; D gene unclear. Germline V CDR1 and CDR2: MNHEY, SVGEGT. Between the trimmed V and J ends, which lost 0 bases and 0 bases, there was a span of 11 bases. There are 17 residues in the CDR3.

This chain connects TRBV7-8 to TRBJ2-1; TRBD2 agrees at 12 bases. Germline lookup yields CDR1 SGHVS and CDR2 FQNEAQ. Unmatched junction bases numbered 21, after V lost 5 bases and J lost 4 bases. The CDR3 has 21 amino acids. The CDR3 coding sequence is TGTGCCAGCAGCCGTCGAATTTCGCTAGCGGGAGGGCCCACAGGGTACAATGAGCAGTTCTTC. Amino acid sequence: CASSRRISLAGGPTGYNEQFF.

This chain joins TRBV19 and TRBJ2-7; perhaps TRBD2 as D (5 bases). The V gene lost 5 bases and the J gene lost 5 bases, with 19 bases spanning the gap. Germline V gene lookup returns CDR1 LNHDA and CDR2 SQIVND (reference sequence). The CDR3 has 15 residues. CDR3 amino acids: CASSAAAGQGNEQYV. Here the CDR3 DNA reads TGTGCCAGTAGTGCCGCGGCGGGTCAAGGGAACGAGCAGTACGTC.

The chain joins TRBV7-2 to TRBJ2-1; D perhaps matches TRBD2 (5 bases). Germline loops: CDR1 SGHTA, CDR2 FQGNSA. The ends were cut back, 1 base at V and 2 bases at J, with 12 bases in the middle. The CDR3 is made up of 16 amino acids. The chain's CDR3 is CASSLEPGNPYNEQFF. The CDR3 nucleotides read TGTGCCAGCAGCTTAGAACCGGGGAACCCCTACAATGAGCAGTTCTTC.

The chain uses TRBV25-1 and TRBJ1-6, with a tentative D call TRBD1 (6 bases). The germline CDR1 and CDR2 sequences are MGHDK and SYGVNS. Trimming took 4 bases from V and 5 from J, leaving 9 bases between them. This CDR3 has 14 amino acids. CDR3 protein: CASSVQGNNSPLHF. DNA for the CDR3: TGTGCCAGCAGTGTCCAGGGGAATAATTCACCCCTCCACTTT. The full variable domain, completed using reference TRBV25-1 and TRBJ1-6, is EADIYQTPRYLVIGTGKKITLECSQTMGHDKMYWYQQDPGMELHLIHYSYGVNSTEKGDLSSESTVSRIRTEHFPLTLESARPSHTSQYLCASSVQGNNSPLHFGNGTRLTVT.

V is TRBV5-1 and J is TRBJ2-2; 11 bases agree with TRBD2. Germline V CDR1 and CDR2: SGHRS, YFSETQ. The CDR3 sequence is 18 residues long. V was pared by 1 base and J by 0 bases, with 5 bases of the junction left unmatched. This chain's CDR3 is CASSLFGSGGANTGELFF. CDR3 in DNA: TGCGCCAGCAGCTTGTTTGGTAGCGGGGGGGCGAACACCGGGGAGCTGTTTTTT.

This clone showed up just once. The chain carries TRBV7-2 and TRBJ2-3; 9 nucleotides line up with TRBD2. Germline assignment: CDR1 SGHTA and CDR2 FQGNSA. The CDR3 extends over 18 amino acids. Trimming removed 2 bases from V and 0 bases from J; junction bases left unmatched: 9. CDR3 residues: CASSLHPAGGLSTDTQYF. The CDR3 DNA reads TGTGCCAGCAGCTTACATCCAGCGGGGGGTCTTAGCACAGATACGCAGTATTTT.

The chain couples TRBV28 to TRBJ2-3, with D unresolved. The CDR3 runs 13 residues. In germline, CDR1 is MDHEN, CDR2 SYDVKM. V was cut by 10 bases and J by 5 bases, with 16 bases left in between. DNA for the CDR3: TGTGCCACCCGCTTTGAGGCCCTAGATACGCAGTATTTT. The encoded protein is CATRFEALDTQYF.

The CDR3 spells CASSLAPRRVQYF. CDR3 nucleotides: TGTGCCAGCAGTTTAGCCCCCCGGAGAGTGCAGTACTTC. The chain combines TRBV12-3 or TRBV12-4 with TRBJ2-7; the D is unclear. Trimming took 0 bases from V and 9 from J, leaving 12 bases between them. This CDR3 has 13 residues.

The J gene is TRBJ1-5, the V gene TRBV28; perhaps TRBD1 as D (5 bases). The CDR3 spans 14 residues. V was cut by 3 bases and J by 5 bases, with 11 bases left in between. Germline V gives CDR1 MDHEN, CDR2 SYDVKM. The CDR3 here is CASSFQGLHQPQHF. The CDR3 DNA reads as TGTGCCAGCAGTTTCCAGGGCTTGCATCAGCCCCAGCATTTT.

DNA for the CDR3: TGTGCCAGCAGTCGGGGGACAGCCTATGGCTACACCTTC. Amino acids: CASSRGTAYGYTF. The J gene is TRBJ1-2, the V gene TRBV25-1; 7 bases match TRBD1. V trimming: 5 bases; J trimming: 4 bases; junction bases outside the gene matches: 4. This CDR3 spans 13 amino acids. The germline gives CDR1 MGHDK, CDR2 SYGVNS.

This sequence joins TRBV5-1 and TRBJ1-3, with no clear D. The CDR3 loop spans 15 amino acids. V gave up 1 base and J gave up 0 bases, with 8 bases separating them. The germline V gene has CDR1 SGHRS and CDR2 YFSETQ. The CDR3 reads CASSLPRDSGNTIYF. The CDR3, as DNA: TGCGCCAGCAGCTTGCCTCGGGACTCTGGAAACACCATATATTTT. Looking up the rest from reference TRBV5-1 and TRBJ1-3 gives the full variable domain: KAGVTQTPRYLIKTRGQQVTLSCSPISGHRSVSWYQQTPGQGLQFLFEYFSETQRNKGNFPGRFSGRQFSNSRSEMNVSTLELGDSALYLCASSLPRDSGNTIYFGEGSWLTVV.

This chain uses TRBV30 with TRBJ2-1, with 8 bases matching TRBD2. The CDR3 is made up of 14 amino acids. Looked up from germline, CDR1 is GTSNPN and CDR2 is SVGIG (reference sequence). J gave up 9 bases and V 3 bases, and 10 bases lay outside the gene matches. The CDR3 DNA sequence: TGTGCCTGGAGCCTACTAGCGGAGGGGAGTGAGCAGTTCTTC. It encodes CAWSLLAEGSEQFF.